This entry lists 13 T cell receptor beta chains sequenced from one sample in a study of blood T cell repertoires in COVID-19. The method was immunoSEQ multiplex PCR; TCRdb's version includes in-frame clones alone and lacks a portion of them. The sample contains roughly 50,000 clones, 90% of which appear only once. Sequences were obtained from peripheral blood. The source of these receptors is a woman aged 40 to 50 with active COVID-19.

This clone occurred once. The rearrangement uses TRBV5-8 and TRBJ2-3, with D tentatively TRBD1 (7 bases). Germline CDR1 and CDR2: SGHTS and YDEGEE. Trimming stripped 4 bases from V and 3 bases from J, with 21 bases between. The CDR3 consists of 17 residues. The CDR3 sequence: CASSPRQGRGGTDTQYF. The CDR3 DNA is TGTGCCAGCAGCCCAAGACAGGGCAGGGGAGGAACAGATACGCAGTATTTT.

The chain recombines TRBV19 with TRBJ2-7; D is perhaps TRBD1 (6 bases). The V gene lost 3 bases and the J gene lost 7 bases, with 16 bases spanning the gap. Germline CDR1 is LNHDA and CDR2 is SQIVND (reference sequence). The CDR3 is made up of 14 amino acids. CDR3 nucleotides: TGTGCCAGTAGTATCACAGGGAACTCTGAAGAGCAGTACTTC. Translated: CASSITGNSEEQYF.

The chain couples TRBV7-2 to TRBJ2-7, with D perhaps TRBD2 (6 bases). The germline gives CDR1 SGHTA, CDR2 FQGNSA. CDR3 length: 13 amino acids. V gave up 2 bases and J gave up 4 bases, with 9 bases separating them. The CDR3 region is CASSLRGNYEQYF. Here the CDR3 DNA reads TGTGCCAGCAGCTTACGGGGGAATTACGAGCAGTACTTC.

This chain uses TRBV7-8 with TRBJ1-3; D is unclear. Germline V gene sequence: CDR1 SGHVS, CDR2 FQNEAQ. V lost 0 bases and J 8 bases, leaving 17 bases between the germline ends. The CDR3 is made up of 16 amino acids. The chain's CDR3 is CASSLASRGRRDTIYF. The CDR3 region has the DNA TGTGCCAGCAGCTTAGCGTCGAGAGGGAGGAGGGACACCATATATTTT.

The chain has TRBV7-2 and TRBJ1-5; D not resolved. Trimming shortened V by 1 base and J by 4 bases, and 5 bases separated the two germline ends. The CDR3 length is 13 residues. Looked up from germline, CDR1 is SGHTA and CDR2 is FQGNSA. CDR3 bases: TGTGCCAGCAGCTTAGTTCCAAATCAGCCCCAGCATTTT. Encoded protein: CASSLVPNQPQHF.

The gene calls are TRBV6-6 and TRBJ1-4; D is ambiguous. The CDR3 contains 15 residues. Per the germline V gene, CDR1 is MNHNY and CDR2 is SVGAGI (reference sequence). Trimming took off 5 bases at V and 3 bases at J, with 13 bases between the two ends. The CDR3 DNA sequence: TGTGCCAGCAGTACACAGCCATCGGCTAATGAAAAACTGTTTTTT. Translating it yields CASSTQPSANEKLFF.

J is TRBJ1-1 and V is TRBV30; perhaps TRBD1 as D (6 bases). The CDR3 is 12 amino acids. Looked up from germline, CDR1 is GTSNPN and CDR2 is SVGIG (reference sequence). This CDR3 is CGGEGGSTEAFF. As DNA, the CDR3 is TGTGGCGGGGAGGGGGGAAGCACTGAAGCTTTCTTT.

This chain links TRBV2 with TRBJ1-1; D is ambiguous. Germline values: CDR1 SNHLY, CDR2 FYNNEI. The CDR3 sequence is 13 residues long. V was shortened by 7 bases and J by 1 base, with 10 bases between the two germline ends. The CDR3 coding sequence is TGTGCCAGCAAGTGGCAGGCGAACACTGAAGCTTTCTTT. Protein product: CASKWQANTEAFF.

The chain recombines TRBV5-1 with TRBJ1-1, with no clear D. Germline lookup yields CDR1 SGHRS and CDR2 YFSETQ. Trimming stripped 3 bases from V and 2 bases from J, with 5 bases between. The CDR3 is 12 amino acids. CDR3 nucleotides: TGCGCCAGCAGCTCAGGAAACACTGAAGCTTTCTTT. It yields the protein CASSSGNTEAFF.

The rearrangement joins TRBV11-2 to TRBJ2-2; the match to TRBD2 covers 11 bases. This CDR3 is built from 16 residues. Germline V gene data show CDR1 as SGHAT and CDR2 as FQNNGV. V dropped 5 bases and J dropped 1; count of bases not matched to a gene: 3. The chain's CDR3 is CASSPGTSGNTGELFF. CDR3 DNA sequence: TGTGCCAGCAGCCCAGGGACTAGCGGGAACACCGGGGAGCTGTTTTTT.

The V call is TRBV10-3, the J call TRBJ2-5; possibly TRBD1 for D (6 bases). The V end was cut by 3 bases, the J end by 5 bases, with 22 bases between. This CDR3 comprises 17 residues. Germline loops: CDR1 ENHRY, CDR2 SYGVKD. CDR3 sequence: CAISDSGGQGFAETQYF. The CDR3 DNA sequence: TGTGCCATCAGTGATAGTGGGGGCCAGGGCTTCGCGGAGACCCAGTACTTC.

CDR3 in DNA: TGTGCCAGCAGTGAAGGTCGCCAGGGATGGATAAACACCGGGGAGCTGTTTTTT. Its translation is CASSEGRQGWINTGELFF. This chain uses TRBV2 with TRBJ2-2; D might be TRBD1 (5 bases). V was pared by 1 base and J by 2 bases, with 17 bases between. From germline, CDR1 is SNHLY and CDR2 FYNNEI. The length of the CDR3 is 18 residues.

The V call is TRBV3-1 (or the pseudogene TRBV3-2), the J call TRBJ2-5; D possibly corresponds to TRBD2 (6 bases). The ends were cut back, 4 bases at V and 5 bases at J, with 20 bases in the middle. The germline V gene encodes CDR1 LGHDT and CDR2 YNNKEL (reference sequence). CDR3 size: 16 residues. DNA for the CDR3: TGTGCCAGCAGCCCTCCTCAGGGAGGACTCCGGGAGACCCAGTACTTC. It encodes CASSPPQGGLRETQYF.